These T cell receptor beta chains were read from a single sample in a study of CD8 T cells in ankylosing spondylitis. TCRdb ran MiXCR on the 5' RACE reads and lists one entry per CDR3 protein. The table includes 220,000 or so distinct CDR3 sequences, around 18% detected once. The sample consisted of blood, either unsorted or a sorted T cell fraction (not recorded which). Receptor source: a male donor with ankylosing spondylitis. The CDR3 runs from the conserved cysteine through the conserved F or W. A D gene is named only where the DNA matches it firmly. Clone size is not always given. Where it is, it says once, few, many or a class for expanded clones.

CDR3aa	CDR3nt	d_gene	v_gene	j_gene	abundance
CASSLVSSGNTIYF	TGTGCCAGCAGTTTAGTTAGTTCGGGAAACACCATATATTTT	NA	TRBV12-3/TRBV12-4	TRBJ1-3	NA
CASSLGLQAQYF	TGTGCCAGCAGTTTAGGCCTGCAGGCGCAGTATTTT	NA	TRBV12-3/TRBV12-4	TRBJ2-3	few
CASSQDPTGYYEQYF	TGCGCCAGCAGCCAAGACCCGACAGGGTACTACGAGCAGTACTTC	TRBD1	TRBV4-1	TRBJ2-7	few
CASSLPLGSGSYEQYF	TGTGCCAGCAGCCTCCCTTTGGGTAGCGGGAGCTACGAGCAGTACTTC	TRBD2	TRBV5-8	TRBJ2-7	NA
CASSLYLDYNEQFF	TGCGCCAGCAGCTTGTATCTGGACTACAATGAGCAGTTCTTC	NA	TRBV5-1	TRBJ2-1	few
CASSQGTSGSGSEQFF	TGCGCCAGCAGCCAAGGGACTAGCGGGAGTGGGAGTGAGCAGTTCTTC	TRBD2	TRBV4-1	TRBJ2-1	NA
CASSSLGPYNEQFF	TGTGCCAGCAGCTCCCTTGGGCCCTACAATGAGCAGTTCTTC	NA	TRBV7-8	TRBJ2-1	few
CASGIFRDDNYGYTF	TGTGCCAGCGGAATTTTCCGGGACGATAACTATGGCTACACCTTC	NA	TRBV12-3/TRBV12-4	TRBJ1-2	NA
CASTPITHNEQFF	TGTGCCAGCACCCCTATTACTCACAATGAGCAGTTCTTC	NA	TRBV11-2	TRBJ2-1	NA
CASTDGTSGNNEQFF	TGTGCCAGCACCGACGGGACTAGCGGGAACAATGAGCAGTTCTTC	TRBD2	TRBV27	TRBJ2-1	NA
CSALPGNNEQFF	TGCAGTGCCCTGCCTGGGAACAATGAGCAGTTCTTC	NA	TRBV20-1	TRBJ2-1	few
CASSSDAGGTEAFF	TGTGCCAGCAGTTCCGACGCCGGAGGCACTGAAGCTTTCTTT	NA	TRBV12-3/TRBV12-4	TRBJ1-1	many
CASGFPNKPPGGRFRSQPQHF	TGTGCTAGTGGTTTCCCAAACAAGCCTCCAGGGGGAAGGTTTCGGAGTCAGCCCCAGCATTTT	TRBD1	TRBV12-5	TRBJ1-5	NA
CSVRTGRSYEQYF	TGCAGCGTTCGGACAGGGCGCTCCTACGAGCAGTACTTC	TRBD1	TRBV29-1	TRBJ2-7	NA
CASSFDLYTGELFF	TGTGCCAGCAGTTTTGACTTATACACCGGGGAGCTGTTTTTT	NA	TRBV12-3/TRBV12-4	TRBJ2-2	NA
CSVEELAGVNNEQFF	TGCAGCGTTGAAGAACTAGCGGGAGTTAACAATGAGCAGTTCTTC	TRBD2	TRBV29-1	TRBJ2-1	many
CASSDLSGLAYEQYF	TGTGCCAGCAGCGACCTTAGCGGGTTGGCCTACGAGCAGTACTTC	TRBD2	TRBV7-9	TRBJ2-7	NA
CASSTARGGNTEAFF	TGTGCCAGCAGCACGGCAAGAGGGGGGAACACTGAAGCTTTCTTT	NA	TRBV11-2	TRBJ1-1	NA
CASSYRAGALQRGNEQFF	TGTGCCAGCAGTTACCGAGCGGGGGCCCTTCAGCGGGGCAATGAGCAGTTCTTC	TRBD2	TRBV6-5	TRBJ2-1	NA
CASSLERQETQYF	TGTGCCAGCAGCTTAGAACGGCAAGAGACCCAGTACTTC	NA	TRBV7-2	TRBJ2-5	few
CASRGTSTDTQYF	TGCGCCAGCAGGGGGACTAGCACAGATACGCAGTATTTT	NA	TRBV4-1	TRBJ2-3	NA
CASSPRPAAGQPQHF	TGTGCCAGCAGTCCCCGTCCAGCGGCGGGGCAGCCCCAGCATTTT	NA	TRBV6-1	TRBJ1-5	few
CASSDVVGTSGRTF	TGTGCCAGCAGTGATGTCGTCGGGACTAGCGGGAGAACCTTC	TRBD2	TRBV6-1	TRBJ2-1	NA
CASSDLPESPETQYF	TGCGCCAGCAGCGATCTCCCGGAGTCGCCAGAGACCCAGTACTTC	NA	TRBV5-1	TRBJ2-5	few
CASSLGLAVSYNEQFF	TGTGCCAGCAGTTTAGGGCTAGCGGTCTCCTACAATGAGCAGTTCTTC	TRBD2	TRBV27	TRBJ2-1	NA
CASSLKTSGTDTQYF	TGTGCCAGCAGCCTGAAGACTAGCGGCACAGATACGCAGTATTTT	TRBD2	TRBV7-9	TRBJ2-3	NA
CSVEDLRGAGFTDTQYF	TGCAGCGTTGAAGATCTTCGGGGCGCCGGGTTTACAGATACGCAGTATTTT	NA	TRBV29-1	TRBJ2-3	many
CASSAGTSGELFF	TGTGCCAGCAGCGCCGGGACAAGCGGGGAGCTGTTTTTT	NA	TRBV7-9	TRBJ2-2	few
CAISESTTEAFF	TGTGCCATCAGTGAGTCGACCACTGAAGCTTTCTTT	NA	TRBV10-3	TRBJ1-1	NA
CSAQYRGREDGELFF	TGCAGCGCCCAATACAGGGGAAGGGAAGACGGGGAGCTGTTTTTT	TRBD1	TRBV29-1	TRBJ2-2	many
CSAREGQAGGPSSYNEQFF	TGCAGTGCTAGAGAAGGTCAAGCGGGAGGCCCTAGCTCCTACAATGAGCAGTTCTTC	TRBD2	TRBV20-1	TRBJ2-1	NA
CASSQETATNEKLFF	TGCGCCAGCAGCCAGGAGACAGCAACTAATGAAAAACTGTTTTTT	NA	TRBV4-3	TRBJ1-4	few
CSAGTDHSSYNEQFF	TGCAGTGCCGGAACGGATCACAGCTCCTACAATGAGCAGTTCTTC	NA	TRBV20-1	TRBJ2-1	NA
CASSSPGQGWPGELFF	TGTGCCAGCAGCTCTCCGGGACAGGGATGGCCCGGGGAGCTGTTTTTT	TRBD1	TRBV7-9	TRBJ2-2	NA
CATTTGDWFTEAFF	TGTGCCACCACGACAGGGGATTGGTTCACTGAAGCTTTCTTT	TRBD1	TRBV19	TRBJ1-1	NA
CASSLMAEETQYF	TGTGCCAGCAGTTTAATGGCAGAAGAGACCCAGTACTTC	NA	TRBV27	TRBJ2-5	NA
CASWGAFSNQPQHF	TGTGCCAGCTGGGGGGCGTTTAGCAATCAGCCCCAGCATTTT	NA	TRBV6-1	TRBJ1-5	few
CASSPLNRESYEQYF	TGTGCCAGCAGCCCCCTCAACAGGGAGTCCTACGAGCAGTACTTC	NA	TRBV12-3/TRBV12-4	TRBJ2-7	NA
CASSLTWVSSYNEQFF	TGTGCCAGCAGCTTAACGTGGGTTAGCTCCTACAATGAGCAGTTCTTC	NA	TRBV7-3	TRBJ2-1	few
CASSYSGGHSRTGELFF	TGTGCCAGCAGTTACTCGGGGGGACACTCTCGGACCGGGGAGCTGTTTTTT	NA	TRBV6-5	TRBJ2-2	few
CAWSIGTGQETQYF	TGTGCCTGGAGTATCGGGACAGGGCAAGAGACCCAGTACTTC	TRBD1	TRBV30	TRBJ2-5	few
CASSLATGDYGYTF	TGTGCCAGCAGTTTGGCGACAGGCGACTATGGCTACACCTTC	NA	TRBV12-3/TRBV12-4	TRBJ1-2	few
CASSQGRASGSWVYF	TGCGCCAGCAGCCAAGGTAGGGCTAGCGGATCCTGGGTGTACTTC	TRBD2	TRBV4-1	TRBJ2-7	NA
CASGQGYGNEQFF	TGTGCCAGCGGTCAGGGGTATGGCAATGAGCAGTTCTTC	NA	TRBV12-3/TRBV12-4	TRBJ2-1	many
CASRGASLYEQYF	TGTGCCAGCAGAGGTGCCAGTCTCTACGAGCAGTACTTC	NA	TRBV7-9	TRBJ2-7	few
CASSQRQSYEQYF	TGTGCCAGCAGCCAGCGACAGTCCTACGAGCAGTACTTC	NA	TRBV4-2	TRBJ2-7	many